The T cell receptor beta chain under discussion was sequenced for a study of a mutant IDH1 vaccine in newly diagnosed glioma. Study background: Eight vaccine injections were given to patients in weeks 1, 3, 5, 7, 11, 15, 19 and 23.

Germline assignment: CDR1 MNHEY and CDR2 SVGAGI. V lost 0 bases to trimming and J lost 1 base, with 9 bases between them. The CDR3 length is 15 residues. Time point described: week 5, during vaccination. Vaccination comprised doses that each held 300 ug of mutant IDH1 20-mer peptide, plus topical imiquimod. Tumors from donors were new WHO grade 3 or 4 IDH1-mutant astrocytomas with ATRX loss. TCRdb's copy holds only in-frame clones and misses some; the assay was immunoSEQ multiplex PCR. The profile shows about 40,000 clones, 91% of them singletons. This clone was seen just once. The antigen is unknown. The sample was PBMCs, taken from a glioma patient whose treatment included an IDH1 peptide vaccine. The TCR originated in a man aged 45-65 years with glioma. The V and J genes are TRBV6-5 and TRBJ1-1; possible D gene TRBD1, 6 bases. The CDR3 is CASSYSIRGNTEAFF. The CDR3 DNA follows: TGTGCCAGCAGTTACTCGATCAGGGGGAACACTGAAGCTTTCTTT.